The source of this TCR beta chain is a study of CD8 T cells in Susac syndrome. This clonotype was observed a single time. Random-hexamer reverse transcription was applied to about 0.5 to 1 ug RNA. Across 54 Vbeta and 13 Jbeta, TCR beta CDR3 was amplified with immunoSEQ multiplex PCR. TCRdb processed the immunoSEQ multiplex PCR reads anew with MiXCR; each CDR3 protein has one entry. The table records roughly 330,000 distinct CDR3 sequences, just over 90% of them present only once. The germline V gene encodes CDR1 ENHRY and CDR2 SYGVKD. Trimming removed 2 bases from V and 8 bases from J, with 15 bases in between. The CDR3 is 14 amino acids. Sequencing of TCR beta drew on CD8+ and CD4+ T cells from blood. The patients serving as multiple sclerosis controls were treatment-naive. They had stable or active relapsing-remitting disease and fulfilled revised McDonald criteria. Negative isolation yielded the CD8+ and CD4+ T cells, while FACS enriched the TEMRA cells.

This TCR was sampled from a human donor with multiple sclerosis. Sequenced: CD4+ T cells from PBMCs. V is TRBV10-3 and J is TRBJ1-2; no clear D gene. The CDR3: CAISEVVDLWGYTF. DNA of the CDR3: TGTGCCATCAGTGAGGTGGTGGACCTTTGGGGCTACACCTTC.